This passage covers 13 T cell receptor beta chains from one sample sequenced in a study of OX40 agonist ivuxolimab in advanced cancers. The data were produced by immunoSEQ multiplex PCR, yet TCRdb's version contains in-frame clones alone and is incomplete. Here the sample spans fewer than 75,000 clones, approximately 88% being singletons. The sample was CD4+ or CD8+ T cells sorted from blood, taken in a trial of the OX40 agonist ivuxolimab. The receptors were sampled from an adult with an advanced solid tumor such as melanoma, head and neck, liver or kidney cancer.

The CDR3 here is CASSLGLAYEQFF. As DNA, the CDR3 is TGTGCCAGCAGCTTAGGACTAGCCTATGAGCAGTTCTTC. The genes are TRBV7-2 and TRBJ2-1; 7 nucleotides match TRBD2. Trimming removed 1 base from V and 8 bases from J; junction bases left unmatched: 2. Germline lookup yields CDR1 SGHTA and CDR2 FQGNSA. The CDR3 runs to 13 residues.

The rearrangement joins TRBV28 to TRBJ1-5; D ambiguous. The CDR3 extends over 12 amino acids. The V gene's germline CDR1 is MDHEN and CDR2 SYDVKM. The ends were cut back, 5 bases at V and 3 bases at J, with 5 bases in the middle. This CDR3 reads CASSRDNQPQHF. As DNA, the CDR3 is TGTGCCAGCAGTCGGGACAATCAGCCCCAGCATTTT.

The chain joins TRBV5-5 to TRBJ2-3; D tentatively reads TRBD1 or TRBD2 (6 bases each). V dropped 6 bases and J dropped 0 bases, with 20 bases sitting between them. CDR1 and CDR2 from the germline V gene are SGHKS and YYEKEE (reference sequence). The CDR3 has 17 amino acids. CDR3 protein: CASTKSRGEASTDTQYF. CDR3 nucleotides: TGTGCCAGCACCAAATCGAGGGGGGAGGCTAGCACAGATACGCAGTATTTT. The full variable domain, its missing parts supplied by reference TRBV5-5 and TRBJ2-3, is DAGVTQSPTHLIKTRGQQVTLRCSPISGHKSVSWYQQVLGQGPQFIFQYYEKEERGRGNFPDRFSARQFPNYSSELNVNALLLGDSALYLCASTKSRGEASTDTQYFGPGTRLTVL.

The chain is built from TRBV10-3 and TRBJ2-7, with D tentatively TRBD1 or TRBD2 (5 bases each). Between the trimmed V and J ends, which lost 2 bases and 7 bases, there was a span of 18 bases. Germline V gene lookup returns CDR1 ENHRY and CDR2 SYGVKD. The CDR3 has 15 amino acids. For the CDR3, the DNA is TGTGCCATCAGTGAGCCCCAGGGTTCCAGGGAGGAGCAGTACTTC. Amino acid sequence: CAISEPQGSREEQYF.

V is TRBV6-5 and J is TRBJ2-5; D not certain. CDR1 and CDR2 (germline): MNHEY, SVGAGI. Deletions cut 0 bases from V and 5 bases from J, with 7 bases between. This CDR3 is 13 amino acids long. CDR3 region: CASSYSYEETQYF. DNA of the CDR3: TGTGCCAGCAGTTACTCGTACGAGGAGACCCAGTACTTC.

This clone was counted once. The chain joins TRBV5-8 to TRBJ2-7; D remains ambiguous. Trimming shortened V by 0 bases and J by 0 bases, and 4 bases separated the two germline ends. The V gene's germline CDR1 is SGHTS and CDR2 YDEGEE. The CDR3 sequence is 13 residues long. CDR3 coding DNA: TGTGCCAGCAGCTTGGAGCGCTCCTACGAGCAGTACTTC. This gives the protein CASSLERSYEQYF.

The chain links TRBV15 to TRBJ1-1, with D possibly being TRBD1 (6 bases). The CDR3 has 14 amino acids. With 6 bases removed from V and 1 base from J, the gap between germline ends came to 12 bases. Germline CDR1 reads LNHNV; CDR2 reads YYDKDF (reference sequence). The CDR3 DNA sequence: TGTGCCACCAGGAAGGGACAAGCGAACACTGAAGCTTTCTTT. It is translated as CATRKGQANTEAFF.

The V and J genes are TRBV4-1 and TRBJ2-1, with 7 bases fitting TRBD2. V shed 4 bases, J shed 9 bases, and the junction held 12 bases outside the gene matches. Looked up from germline, CDR1 is MGHRA and CDR2 is YSYEKL. The CDR3 sequence is 15 residues long. The CDR3 nucleotides read TGCGCCAGCAGCCGCGGGAGACCCCCTATCCGTGAGCAGTTCTTC. Its protein product is CASSRGRPPIREQFF.

In its sample, this clone was seen a few times. This chain uses TRBV7-3 with TRBJ2-3; TRBD2 might be the D (5 bases). Trimming removed 4 bases from V and 3 bases from J, with 14 bases in between. The CDR3 is 15 amino acids. Germline assignment: CDR1 SGHTA and CDR2 FQGTGA. The CDR3 reads CASSSEGATTDTQYF. CDR3 in DNA: TGTGCCAGCAGCTCCGAGGGAGCTACTACAGATACGCAGTATTTT.

The chain uses TRBV19 and TRBJ2-5, with 15 bases fitting TRBD2. The V segment lost 4 bases and the J segment 1 base; nucleotides outside the gene matches: 7. CDR1 LNHDA and CDR2 SQIVND come from the germline V gene (reference sequence). The CDR3 consists of 18 residues. The CDR3 bases are TGTGCCAGTAGTAAGGGGACTAGCGGGAGGCCCGCCCAAGAGACCCAGTACTTC. Residues: CASSKGTSGRPAQETQYF.

The chain uses TRBV18 and TRBJ2-2; tentatively, D is TRBD1 (6 bases). Trimming took 4 bases from V and 5 from J, leaving 17 bases between them. Germline loops: CDR1 KGHSH, CDR2 LQKENI. This CDR3 spans 16 amino acids. The CDR3 DNA is TGTGCCAGCTCACGGGACATCTCGAGGATGACCGGGGAGCTGTTTTTT. As protein: CASSRDISRMTGELFF.

This clone was observed a handful of times. The J gene is TRBJ2-7, the V gene TRBV10-2, with 11 positions matching TRBD1. After removal of 4 bases from V and 5 bases from J, the junction contained 7 bases not matched to a gene. CDR3 length: 15 residues. Germline V gene data show CDR1 as WSHSY and CDR2 as SAAADI. DNA for the CDR3: TGCGCCAGCAGTGGGGGGACAGGGGGTGAAAACGAGCAGTACTTC. This encodes CASSGGTGGENEQYF.

The chain links TRBV9 to TRBJ2-7, with 8 bases fitting TRBD1. Germline V gene lookup returns CDR1 SGDLS and CDR2 YYNGEE. V lost 0 bases to trimming and J lost 9 bases; unmatched junction nucleotides: 5. The CDR3 covers 13 residues. The CDR3: CASSVGQGAVQYF. The CDR3 coding sequence is TGTGCCAGCAGCGTAGGGCAGGGGGCGGTGCAGTACTTC. Combining the CDR3 with reference TRBV9 and TRBJ2-7 gives the whole variable domain DSGVTQTPKHLITATGQRVTLRCSPRSGDLSVYWYQQSLDQGLQFLIQYYNGEERAKGNILERFSAQQFPDLHSELNLSSLELGDSALYFCASSVGQGAVQYFGPGTRLTVT.